This passage covers 8 T cell receptor beta chains from one sample sequenced in a study of identical twins. TCRdb re-derived calls from the 5' RACE reads in MiXCR, one entry per CDR3 protein. The table shows hundreds of thousands of distinct CDR3 sequences, with under 9% occurring only once. The sample also formed part of further work on yellow fever vaccine responses in identical twins.

Sequencing input: PBMCs. Receptors were obtained from a woman younger than 30 in good health.

This clonotype was seen ten or more times. The chain joins TRBV3-1 to TRBJ2-1; tentative D call: TRBD2 (6 bases). V dropped 5 bases and J dropped 1 base, with 12 bases sitting between them. CDR3 length: 15 residues. CDR1 is LGHDT, CDR2 YNNKEL, per germline (reference sequence). This CDR3 is CASSSGLQSYNEQFF. The CDR3 bases are TGTGCCAGCAGCTCGGGACTGCAATCCTACAATGAGCAGTTCTTC.

On this clonotype itself: It may be a read error: a sequence one base away is much more abundant. The genes are TRBV28 and TRBJ2-1, with D hard to call. This CDR3 is 13 amino acids long. Germline V gives CDR1 MDHEN, CDR2 SYDVKM. Between the trimmed V and J ends, which lost 5 bases and 0 bases, there was a span of 5 bases. The chain's CDR3 is CASSKSSYNEQFF. The CDR3, as DNA: TGTGCCAGCAGTAAGAGCTCCTACAATGAGCAGTTCTTC.

The chain recombines TRBV20-1 with TRBJ2-5, with TRBD2 identical over 9 bases. The trim removed 3 bases at V and 3 bases at J, leaving 11 bases unmatched. The CDR3 totals 16 residues. CDR1 and CDR2 from the germline V gene are DFQATT and SNEGSKA (reference sequence). In nucleotides, the CDR3 is TGCAGTGCTAGCGAATCTAAGACTAGCGGTGAAGAGACCCAGTACTTC. Encoded protein: CSASESKTSGEETQYF.

This clonotype was counted only a few times. The chain employs TRBV7-8 and TRBJ2-2; D unresolved. Trimming pared 2 bases from V and 6 bases from J, leaving 7 bases between. This CDR3 comprises 13 residues. Germline lookup yields CDR1 SGHVS and CDR2 FQNEAQ. In nucleotides, the CDR3 is TGTGCCAGCAGCTTATCCAAGGCCGGGGAGCTGTTTTTT. It is translated as CASSLSKAGELFF.

This clonotype was seen once. J is TRBJ2-3 and V is TRBV2; 15 nucleotides align to TRBD2. V was clipped by 5 bases and J by 1 base; unmatched bases: 10. CDR3 length: 19 amino acids. The germline V gene encodes CDR1 SNHLY and CDR2 FYNNEI. This CDR3 reads CASSLRTSGGASGTDTQYF. The CDR3 region has the DNA TGTGCCAGCAGTTTGCGGACTAGCGGGGGGGCGTCTGGCACAGATACGCAGTATTTT.

V gene TRBV7-6 combines with J gene TRBJ2-5; 13 positions agree with TRBD2. The length of the CDR3 is 18 residues. CDR1 is SGHVS, CDR2 FNYEAQ, per germline. Trimming cost V 5 bases and J 3 bases; bases outside gene matches: 12. The CDR3 region is CASSLTSGRAKSKETQYF. The CDR3 DNA follows: TGTGCCAGCAGCCTCACTAGCGGGAGGGCGAAGTCTAAAGAGACCCAGTACTTC.

The chain recombines TRBV11-1 with TRBJ2-3, with 14 positions matching TRBD2. This CDR3 contains 18 residues. V dropped 3 bases and J dropped 2; count of bases not matched to a gene: 7. Germline lookup yields CDR1 SGHAT and CDR2 FQDESV (reference sequence). CDR3 in amino acids: CASSFAGTSGRFTDTQYF. DNA for the CDR3: TGTGCCAGCAGCTTCGCCGGGACTAGCGGGAGATTCACAGATACGCAGTATTTT.

The gene calls are TRBV5-6 and TRBJ2-4, with D possibly matching TRBD2 (5 bases). CDR1 and CDR2 (germline): SGHDT, YYEEEE. The CDR3 extends over 14 amino acids. V gave up 1 base and J gave up 9 bases, with 14 bases separating them. CDR3: CASSLPSSRGIQYF. In nucleotides, the CDR3 is TGTGCCAGCAGCTTGCCTAGCTCTCGGGGCATTCAGTACTTC.